The 30 T cell receptor beta chains listed next were all sequenced from one sample in a study of T cell responses to AZD1222 COVID-19 vaccine. Method: immunoSEQ multiplex PCR; TCRdb's copy keeps in-frame clones and lacks some. The table includes 98,000 or so clones, 93% detected once. This specimen consisted of peripheral blood, obtained on day 0 of AZD1222 vaccination. The receptors here all came from an adult in good health.

The J gene is TRBJ2-7, the V gene TRBV11-1, with 10 bases lining up with TRBD2. The germline V gene has CDR1 SGHAT and CDR2 FQDESV (reference sequence). With V trimmed by 5 bases and J by 2 bases, 3 bases remained unmatched. The CDR3 runs to 14 residues. The CDR3 DNA reads as TGTGCCAGCAGCACCCTAGCGGGAGCCTACGAGCAGTACTTC. It yields the protein CASSTLAGAYEQYF.

The chain joins TRBV28 to TRBJ1-1; TRBD1 matches 9 bases. CDR1 is MDHEN, CDR2 SYDVKM, per germline. V was pared by 1 base and J by 1 base, with 10 bases of the junction left unmatched. The CDR3 runs to 18 residues. CDR3 residues: CASSLSGQGKVGNTEAFF. For the CDR3, the DNA is TGTGCCAGCAGTTTATCGGGACAGGGAAAGGTGGGGAACACTGAAGCTTTCTTT. Full variable domain (missing parts from reference TRBV28 and TRBJ1-1): DVKVTQSSRYLVKRTGEKVFLECVQDMDHENMFWYRQDPGLGLRLIYFSYDVKMKEKGDIPEGYSVSREKKERFSLILESASTNQTSMYLCASSLSGQGKVGNTEAFFGQGTRLTVV.

This chain joins TRBV12-3 or TRBV12-4 and TRBJ2-3, with no clear D. CDR3 size: 12 residues. V gave up 2 bases and J gave up 4 bases, with 4 bases separating them. CDR3 in DNA: TGTGCCAGCAGTTTAACAGCAGATACGCAGTATTTT. Residues: CASSLTADTQYF.

The chain employs TRBV19 and TRBJ2-1, with 7 bases identical to TRBD2. Germline CDR1 is LNHDA and CDR2 is SQIVND (reference sequence). This CDR3 spans 16 amino acids. The ends lost 4 bases at V and 6 bases at J; junction bases unmatched: 12. The CDR3 DNA sequence: TGTGCCAGTAGTACCCGAGGGCTAGCGGCCGTCAATGAGCAGTTCTTC. Its translation: CASSTRGLAAVNEQFF.

The rearrangement uses TRBV4-1 and TRBJ1-4; D is ambiguous. Trimming took 1 base from V and 0 from J, leaving 12 bases between them. The CDR3 runs to 17 residues. Germline V CDR1 and CDR2: MGHRA, YSYEKL. CDR3 in amino acids: CASSQGFGRATNEKLFF. CDR3 in DNA: TGCGCCAGCAGCCAAGGGTTCGGGAGGGCAACTAATGAAAAACTGTTTTTT.

This chain uses TRBV28 with TRBJ1-1; tentative D call: TRBD1 (5 bases). Germline-derived CDR1 and CDR2 are MDHEN and SYDVKM. The CDR3 runs 11 residues. V lost 5 bases and J 10 bases, leaving 11 bases between the germline ends. Written as DNA, the CDR3 is TGTGCCAGCAGTCCACGGGGACGAGCTTTCTTT. This gives the protein CASSPRGRAFF.

The chain couples TRBV10-3 to TRBJ1-6, with 7 positions matching TRBD1. The V gene's germline CDR1 is ENHRY and CDR2 SYGVKD. The CDR3 totals 14 residues. V gave up 3 bases and J gave up 7 bases; unmatched junction bases: 3. The CDR3 region is CAISDSGGNSPLHF. CDR3 nucleotides: TGTGCCATCAGTGACTCAGGGGGAAATTCACCCCTCCACTTT.

The V and J genes are TRBV7-8 and TRBJ2-2; D is possibly TRBD1 or TRBD2 (6 bases each). V lost 8 bases to trimming and J lost 4 bases, with 14 bases between them. Germline loops: CDR1 SGHVS, CDR2 FQNEAQ. CDR3 length: 14 residues. CDR3 sequence reads: CASLGGRGTGELFF. CDR3 in DNA: TGTGCCAGCTTGGGGGGCAGGGGCACCGGGGAGCTGTTTTTT.

The rearrangement joins TRBV19 to TRBJ2-1, with 10 bases lining up with TRBD2. CDR3 size: 15 residues. V was pared by 5 bases and J by 10 bases, with 11 bases of the junction left unmatched. Germline V gene data show CDR1 as LNHDA and CDR2 as SQIVND (reference sequence). CDR3 in DNA: TGTGCCAGTAGTCCGCTAGCGGGAGCGGATGACGAGCAGTTCTTC. The encoded protein is CASSPLAGADDEQFF.

A single count supports this clone. The chain recombines TRBV30 with TRBJ2-7, with 9 bases fitting TRBD1. The V and J ends lost 2 bases and 7 bases, in that order; junction bases with no gene match: 6. Germline assignment: CDR1 GTSNPN and CDR2 SVGIG (reference sequence). The CDR3 consists of 13 residues. The CDR3 DNA reads TGTGCCTGGAGTAGACAGGGGGTTAGGGAGCAGTACTTC. Amino acids: CAWSRQGVREQYF.

Details on this clone: One junction end does not reproduce the germline sequence, and a read error may be involved. The V and J genes are TRBV7-7 and TRBJ2-6, with D maybe TRBD2 (5 bases). CDR3 length: 17 amino acids. CDR1 SSHAT and CDR2 FNYEAQ come from the germline V gene (reference sequence). DNA for the CDR3: TGTGCTAGCAGCCCCTCCCCCGGGGTCTCTGGGGCCAACGTCCTGACTTTC. It is translated as CASSPSPGVSGANVLTF.

The chain joins TRBV19 to TRBJ1-3; D uncertain. This CDR3 region has 13 residues. With 10 bases removed from V and 1 base from J, the gap between germline ends came to 11 bases. CDR1 is LNHDA, CDR2 SQIVND, per germline (reference sequence). The CDR3 region has the DNA TGTGCCACCACGCGGGTATCTGGAAACACCATATATTTT. Residues: CATTRVSGNTIYF.

The rearrangement uses TRBV9 and TRBJ1-6; no clear D. The germline gives CDR1 SGDLS, CDR2 YYNGEE. The CDR3 sequence is 13 residues long. V gave up 2 bases and J gave up 8 bases, with 8 bases separating them. This CDR3 is CASSVKADSPLHF. CDR3 sequence (DNA): TGTGCCAGCAGCGTCAAAGCGGATTCACCCCTCCACTTT.

The chain joins TRBV4-2 to TRBJ2-7; possible D gene TRBD2, 5 bases. The CDR3 length is 14 residues. Looked up from germline, CDR1 is LGHNA and CDR2 is YNFKEQ. The ends were cut back, 1 base at V and 6 bases at J, with 13 bases in the middle. CDR3 nucleotides: TGTGCCAGCAGCCAAGGGCGGGTAGGGTCCGAGCAGTACTTC. The encoded protein is CASSQGRVGSEQYF.

This chain uses TRBV3-1 (or the pseudogene TRBV3-2) with TRBJ1-4, with D unresolved. The V gene's germline CDR1 is LGHDT and CDR2 YNNKEL (reference sequence). V dropped 1 base and J dropped 10 bases, with 10 bases sitting between them. The CDR3 runs 13 residues. This CDR3 is CASSQVQRTKLFF. The CDR3 coding sequence is TGTGCCAGCAGCCAAGTTCAGCGAACAAAACTGTTTTTT.

This chain uses TRBV7-3 with TRBJ1-2; maybe TRBD1 (6 bases). V was shortened by 0 bases and J by 8 bases, with 10 bases between the two germline ends. Germline values: CDR1 SGHTA, CDR2 FQGTGA. CDR3 length equals 13 residues. CDR3: CASSLTGAEGYTF. The CDR3 coding sequence is TGTGCCAGCAGCTTAACGGGGGCTGAGGGCTACACCTTC.

The chain employs TRBV11-2 and TRBJ1-2; 10 positions match TRBD1. The V and J ends lost 3 bases and 7 bases, in that order; junction bases with no gene match: 17. Germline V gene sequence: CDR1 SGHAT, CDR2 FQNNGV. The CDR3 sequence is 18 residues long. The CDR3 reads CASSFTLDRGHTGGGYTF. CDR3 nucleotides: TGTGCCAGCAGCTTTACCCTCGACAGGGGGCACACGGGTGGTGGCTACACCTTC.

The chain uses TRBV12-3 or TRBV12-4 and TRBJ2-3, with D hard to call. Trimming removed 4 bases at V and 4 bases at J, with 9 bases between. The CDR3 runs to 13 residues. The chain's CDR3 is CASSSTSADTQYF. The CDR3 nucleotides are TGTGCCAGCAGTTCCACTTCTGCAGATACGCAGTATTTT.

V usage is TRBV29-1 and J usage is TRBJ2-5; 8 bases agree with TRBD2. The ends lost 5 bases at V and 6 bases at J; junction bases unmatched: 11. This CDR3 spans 14 amino acids. Germline loops: CDR1 SQVTM, CDR2 ANQGSEA. CDR3 in DNA: TGCAGCGTTTGGAGCGGGAGCGGGAGAAAGACCCAGTACTTC. This gives the protein CSVWSGSGRKTQYF.

In DNA, the CDR3 is TGTGCCAGCTCACCACCTTTACTAGCGGGAGGGGGTGAGCAGTTCTTC. Translating gives CASSPPLLAGGGEQFF. V is TRBV18 and J is TRBJ2-1; 13 nucleotides line up with TRBD2. CDR1 KGHSH and CDR2 LQKENI come from the germline V gene. After removal of 0 bases from V and 9 bases from J, the junction contained 5 bases not matched to a gene. The CDR3 loop spans 16 amino acids.

The gene calls are TRBV21-1 and TRBJ2-5; the D segment call TRBD1 is taken from the table without a DNA check. TRBV21-1 is marked as a pseudogene. CDR3 length: 13 residues. The CDR3, as DNA: TGTGCCAGGACGGCACAGCCACAAGAGACCCAGTACTTC. Translation gives CARTAQPQETQYF.

This chain uses TRBV2 with TRBJ1-2; D is perhaps TRBD1 (5 bases). With 4 bases removed from V and 8 bases from J, the gap between germline ends came to 17 bases. The CDR3 has 14 amino acids. Germline V gene lookup returns CDR1 SNHLY and CDR2 FYNNEI. The CDR3 sequence is CASSASRGSGGYTF. CDR3 nucleotides: TGTGCCAGCAGTGCGTCAAGGGGATCGGGAGGCTACACCTTC.

The CDR3 region has the DNA TGTGCCAGCAGCTCGACAGGGTCGAATTCACCCCTCCACTTT. Translating gives CASSSTGSNSPLHF. The J gene is TRBJ1-6, the V gene TRBV7-3; TRBD1 aligns across 7 bases. V was clipped by 4 bases and J by 7 bases; unmatched bases: 4. Per germline, CDR1 SGHTA and CDR2 FQGTGA. CDR3 length equals 14 residues.

This clone is a singleton in its sample. This chain uses TRBV9 with TRBJ2-7; 10 bases align to TRBD1. J was trimmed by 4 bases and V by 0 bases; bases with no gene match: 4. CDR3 length: 15 amino acids. Germline V gives CDR1 SGDLS, CDR2 YYNGEE. CDR3 protein: CASSVGTGGQYEQYF. The CDR3 coding sequence is TGTGCCAGCAGCGTAGGGACAGGGGGTCAGTACGAGCAGTACTTC.

This rearrangement joins TRBV4-3 to TRBJ2-3; weak D call: TRBD2 (5 bases). V was pared by 0 bases and J by 8 bases, with 18 bases between. The CDR3 sequence is 16 residues long. Germline V gene data show CDR1 as LGHNA and CDR2 as YSLEER. DNA for the CDR3: TGCGCCAGCAGCCAAGATTCGGGGTCGTACCGGGGTACGCAGTATTTT. The encoded protein is CASSQDSGSYRGTQYF.

The V gene is TRBV19, the J gene TRBJ2-7, with 10 bases fitting TRBD2. V lost 8 bases, J lost 7 bases, and 11 bases stayed unmatched. The germline V gene encodes CDR1 LNHDA and CDR2 SQIVND (reference sequence). The CDR3 has 14 amino acids. CDR3 nucleotide sequence: TGTGCCAGTTCCCGAGCGGGAGGGCCTTTTGAGCAGTACTTC. It codes for CASSRAGGPFEQYF.

In this sample, this clone turned up once. The chain combines TRBV2 with TRBJ2-5; a weak D match, TRBD2 (5 bases). The V end lost 7 bases, the J end lost 2 bases, and 11 bases lay between the germline ends. Germline V gene data show CDR1 as SNHLY and CDR2 as FYNNEI. The CDR3 extends over 13 amino acids. This CDR3 reads CASNLSEQETQYF. CDR3 in DNA: TGTGCCAGCAACCTTAGCGAACAAGAGACCCAGTACTTC.

V is TRBV27 and J is TRBJ2-1; possible D gene TRBD2, 7 bases. The CDR3 has 17 amino acids. The V end was cut by 7 bases, the J end by 6 bases, with 25 bases between. Germline V gives CDR1 MNHEY, CDR2 SMNVEV (reference sequence). CDR3 in amino acids: CASTPIGGAFEGNEQFF. For the CDR3, the DNA is TGTGCCAGCACCCCAATAGGGGGGGCATTCGAGGGCAATGAGCAGTTCTTC.

The chain carries TRBV24-1 and TRBJ2-7, with D uncertain. The germline V gene encodes CDR1 KGHDR and CDR2 SFDVKD. V shed 4 bases and J shed 5 bases, with 11 bases lying between them. The CDR3 sequence is 13 residues long. The CDR3 nucleotides are TGTGCCACCAGTGACTTGATGGCGGACGAGCAGTACTTC. Protein sequence: CATSDLMADEQYF.

This chain connects TRBV5-1 to TRBJ2-5, with D uncertain. The CDR3 has 13 residues. With 0 bases removed from V and 4 bases from J, the gap between germline ends came to 7 bases. In germline, CDR1 is SGHRS, CDR2 YFSETQ. The CDR3 sequence is CASSLATRETQYF. In DNA form, the CDR3 reads TGCGCCAGCAGCTTGGCCACCAGAGAGACCCAGTACTTC.